This is a list of T cell receptor beta chains from one sample in a study of T-cell memory formation after mild COVID-19. MiXCR was run by TCRdb on the 5' RACE reads, yielding one entry per CDR3 protein. The table has hundreds of thousands of distinct CDR3 sequences, roughly 22% seen once. The source material was PBMCs or a T cell subset sorted from them (not recorded which). Every receptor here comes from an adult woman who had mild COVID-19 (a few samples of this study predate the infection). Cell type and time point are not known. Both conserved end residues are trimmed from each CDR3.

v_call	j_call	cdr3_aa
TRBV27	TRBJ1-6	ASSLSGGRAYNSPLH
TRBV27	TRBJ2-5	ASSSLGVETQY
TRBV12-5	TRBJ1-2	ASGGPTGLSVGYT
TRBV6-6	TRBJ2-3	ASGRDRTDTQY
TRBV15	TRBJ2-5	ATSRDLAGRETQY
TRBV10-3	TRBJ2-2	AISHAGQNTGELF
TRBV12-3/TRBV12-4	TRBJ1-5	ASKGDRLYQPQH
TRBV5-5	TRBJ2-7	ASSDQVSMVYEQY
TRBV7-2	TRBJ2-7	ASSPGAKQY
TRBV20-1	TRBJ1-4	SARGTYRARDEKLF
TRBV9	TRBJ2-3	ASSASAAGGRDTQY
TRBV6-2/TRBV6-3	TRBJ1-1	ASSPIGQGSTEAF
TRBV6-5	TRBJ1-6	ASTPGGNGNSPLH
TRBV20-1	TRBJ2-1	SARVPSGSRYEQF
TRBV27	TRBJ2-7	ASSFSGRTGEQY
TRBV15	TRBJ2-2	ATRSKNTGELF
TRBV5-1	TRBJ2-2	ASSPRPWKGITGELF
TRBV7-2	TRBJ2-3	ASSLKLLTPNADTQY
TRBV12-3/TRBV12-4	TRBJ2-1	ASSDRTGESYNEQF
TRBV20-1	TRBJ1-5	SASEGARHQPQH
TRBV3-1	TRBJ2-1	ASSRYGTSNNEQF
TRBV10-3	TRBJ2-6	AIRDSLSSGANVLT
TRBV7-8	TRBJ1-6	ASSLALGGRWNSPLH
TRBV12-3/TRBV12-4	TRBJ1-1	ASTPTGRNTEAF
TRBV12-3/TRBV12-4	TRBJ2-7	ASSLVGPLGEQY
TRBV9	TRBJ2-1	ASSVRGTYNEQF
TRBV6-5	TRBJ2-3	ASSSRGASTDTQY
TRBV12-3/TRBV12-4	TRBJ1-1	ASSPQGVRTEAF
TRBV3-1	TRBJ2-3	ASSQYLSGDTQY
TRBV9	TRBJ1-5	ASSARGDQPQH
TRBV24-1	TRBJ1-6	ATPLRTGTENSPLH
TRBV20-1	TRBJ2-5	SARGTVKETQY
TRBV12-3/TRBV12-4	TRBJ2-1	ASSFYQDNEQF
TRBV12-3/TRBV12-4	TRBJ2-7	ASSRRLEGEQY
TRBV5-6	TRBJ1-2	ASSLREHYGYT
TRBV7-9	TRBJ1-6	ASSSDYRGQELPLH
TRBV15	TRBJ1-5	ATSRDRGLWQPQH
TRBV3-1	TRBJ2-5	ASSQEGADSGAETQY